This T cell receptor beta chain was captured by sequencing in a study of blood T cell repertoires in COVID-19. As for the study in general: T cells, B-cell-depleted T cells, or PBMCs supplied cDNA or gDNA.

Original data processing: Amplification with reference gene primers provided the estimates of nucleated cell counts. Some clones are missing from TCRdb's copy, which holds only in-frame ones; the method was immunoSEQ multiplex PCR. V, J and clone size are taken as reported in that table, and D and trimming were inferred from the DNA itself. The repertoire includes roughly 380,000 clones, approximately 89% of them detected once, and about 1.6% sits in the top ten. CDR1 is LGHNA and CDR2 is YSLEER in the germline V gene. After removal of 5 bases from V and 0 bases from J, the junction contained 6 bases not matched to a gene. CDR3 length: 17 residues.

This clonotype was sampled from a woman between 40 and 55 years old with COVID-19, enrolled during active disease. V gene TRBV4-3 combines with J gene TRBJ2-6, with 8 bases that match TRBD1. Sequencing was done on a sample of peripheral blood. The CDR3 sequence is CASSGRDRLSGANVLTF. CDR3 bases: TGCGCCAGCAGCGGAAGGGACAGGCTCTCTGGGGCCAACGTCCTGACTTTC.